A single sample gave rise to the 32 T cell receptor beta chains below, sequenced in a study of liver allograft versus peripheral blood T cells. As for the study in general: In transplanted livers, T cell receptor repertoires were compared with those found in the recipients' peripheral blood.

Each CDR3 protein is one row after TCRdb ran MiXCR on the reads. Of 9,500 to 12,000 distinct CDR3 sequences in the sample, 19% are singletons; the top ten hold 1.5% to 2%. All receptors derive from a human patient who had a liver transplant. Some T cells may have originated in the graft donor.

This clonotype was detected a few times. CDR3 in amino acids: CSVETGINSPLHF. CDR3 sequence (DNA): TGCAGCGTGGAGACAGGGATAAATTCACCCCTCCACTTT. The chain carries TRBV29-1 and TRBJ1-6; 7 bases are a match to TRBD1. This CDR3 has 13 amino acids. V was clipped by 6 bases and J by 7 bases; unmatched bases: 6. Germline lookup yields CDR1 SQVTM and CDR2 ANQGSEA.

This clonotype rates as medium-sized. The J gene is TRBJ1-5, the V gene TRBV6-5; D might be TRBD1 (5 bases). Germline loops: CDR1 MNHEY, CDR2 SVGAGI. The CDR3 contains 15 residues. Trimming cost V 3 bases and J 2 bases, with 11 bases left between them. The CDR3 nucleotides read TGTGCCAGCAGTTATGCCCAGGGTGGCAATCAGCCCCAGCATTTT. Residues: CASSYAQGGNQPQHF.

There are many counts of this clonotype. The rearrangement joins TRBV6-1 to TRBJ1-4; no clear D. With 1 base removed from V and 9 bases from J, the gap between germline ends came to 12 bases. The CDR3 is 14 amino acids. Germline V lookup: CDR1 MNHNS, CDR2 SASEGT. CDR3 sequence: CASSEVGLGQKLFF. The CDR3 DNA is TGTGCCAGCAGTGAAGTAGGGCTCGGGCAAAAACTGTTTTTT.

In this sample, this clonotype turned up a few times. This rearrangement joins TRBV11-2 to TRBJ2-6; unclear D gene. The CDR3 has 13 residues. CDR1 SGHAT and CDR2 FQNNGV come from the germline V gene. Trimming left V 3 bases short and J 2 bases short, with 2 bases between. The CDR3 loop is CASSFPGANVLTF. The CDR3 DNA reads TGTGCCAGCAGCTTTCCTGGGGCCAACGTCCTGACTTTC.

This clonotype has more than one count but fewer than ten. In nucleotides, the CDR3 is TGTGCCAGCACCCTGACAGGGGGCGCTGAGACCCAGTACTTC. The encoded protein is CASTLTGGAETQYF. The V gene is TRBV28, the J gene TRBJ2-5; 10 bases agree with TRBD1. V was clipped by 7 bases and J by 5 bases; unmatched bases: 7. Germline-derived CDR1 and CDR2 are MDHEN and SYDVKM. This CDR3 is built from 14 residues.

The count of this clonotype is one. This chain links TRBV25-1 with TRBJ1-1; possibly TRBD1 for D (5 bases). Deletions cut 6 bases from V and 3 bases from J, with 14 bases between. The germline gives CDR1 MGHDK, CDR2 SYGVNS. This CDR3 is 14 amino acids long. CDR3 in DNA: TGTGCCAGCAGATACAGGTCGGGGGACACTGAAGCTTTCTTT. This translates into CASRYRSGDTEAFF. The whole variable domain, filled in from reference TRBV25-1 and TRBJ1-1, reads EADIYQTPRYLVIGTGKKITLECSQTMGHDKMYWYQQDPGMELHLIHYSYGVNSTEKGDLSSESTVSRIRTEHFPLTLESARPSHTSQYLCASRYRSGDTEAFFGQGTRLTVV.

Many counts were recorded for this clonotype. This chain links TRBV5-6 with TRBJ2-1; 7 positions agree with TRBD2. V lost 3 bases and J lost 7; bases outside the gene matches: 1. CDR3 length: 12 amino acids. Looked up from germline, CDR1 is SGHDT and CDR2 is YYEEEE. Written as DNA, the CDR3 is TGTGCCAGCAGCTGGACTAGGAATGAGCAGTTCTTC. It is translated as CASSWTRNEQFF.

By sample share, this clonotype is medium-sized. The V call is TRBV27, the J call TRBJ1-2; maybe TRBD1 (6 bases). CDR3 length: 11 residues. The V gene's germline CDR1 is MNHEY and CDR2 SMNVEV (reference sequence). Trimming cost V 5 bases and J 7 bases, with 8 bases left between them. The DNA for the CDR3 is TGTGCCAGCAGTCAGGGGTTTGGCTACACCTTC. Protein product: CASSQGFGYTF.

The chain couples TRBV12-3 or TRBV12-4 to TRBJ2-2; 9 bases line up with TRBD1. This CDR3 has 15 amino acids. The V and J ends lost 2 bases and 3 bases, in that order; junction bases with no gene match: 1. CDR3 nucleotide sequence: TGTGCCAGCAGTTTAAGACAGGGGGACACCGGGGAGCTGTTTTTT. Translation gives CASSLRQGDTGELFF.

This clonotype is medium-sized by share. The DNA for the CDR3 is TGCAGCGTCGAACGGGGGGCGGGAACCGGGGAGCTGTTTTTT. It encodes CSVERGAGTGELFF. The chain combines TRBV29-1 with TRBJ2-2; possibly TRBD2 for D (7 bases). In germline, CDR1 is SQVTM, CDR2 ANQGSEA. The CDR3 sequence is 14 residues long. Trimming stripped 6 bases from V and 5 bases from J, with 16 bases between.

By sample fraction, this clonotype is medium-sized. The chain combines TRBV19 with TRBJ2-7; a weak D match, TRBD2 (5 bases). This CDR3 has 14 residues. V was cut by 2 bases and J by 1 base, with 9 bases left in between. Germline CDR1 is LNHDA and CDR2 is SQIVND (reference sequence). The CDR3 DNA reads TGTGCCAGTAGTATAACGGGATTATCCTACGAGCAGTACTTC. This codes for CASSITGLSYEQYF.

By frequency in the sample, this clonotype is medium-sized. The genes are TRBV24-1 and TRBJ2-5; no firm D call. Germline V gene lookup returns CDR1 KGHDR and CDR2 SFDVKD. Trimming left V 1 base short and J 2 bases short, with 7 bases between. The CDR3 has 14 amino acids. CDR3: CATSDFLQQETQYF. In nucleotides, the CDR3 is TGTGCCACCAGTGATTTTTTGCAGCAAGAGACCCAGTACTTC.

As to this clonotype: Since a much larger clone is just one base distant, this may be a read error. Given the absence of the conserved phenylalanine or tryptophan at the CDR3 end, a read error is likely. The genes are TRBV6-1 and TRBJ1-5, with TRBD1 as a possible D gene (6 bases). This CDR3 region has 15 residues. Germline-derived CDR1 and CDR2 are MNHNS and SASEGT. The germline V and J ends were trimmed by 6 bases and 6 bases, with 18 bases remaining between them. The CDR3 DNA sequence: TGTGCCAGCAGACGAGGACAGACGGTGATTCAGCCCCAGCATTCT. It translates to CASRRGQTVIQPQHS.

Within the sample, this clonotype is medium-sized (0.01 to 0.1%). The chain uses TRBV18 and TRBJ1-5; 9 nucleotides agree with TRBD1. Trimming at V came to 4 bases and at J to 3 bases, leaving 1 base not matched to a gene. CDR1 is KGHSH and CDR2 is LQKENI in the germline V gene. This CDR3 is 14 amino acids long. The CDR3 loop is CASSRTGDNQPQHF. In nucleotides, the CDR3 is TGTGCCAGCTCACGGACAGGGGACAATCAGCCCCAGCATTTT. Drawing the rest from reference TRBV18 and TRBJ1-5, the complete variable domain is NAGVMQNPRHLVRRRGQEARLRCSPMKGHSHVYWYRQLPEEGLKFMVYLQKENIIDESGMPKERFSAEFPKEGPSILRIQQVVRGDSAAYFCASSRTGDNQPQHFGDGTRLSIL.

In this sample, this clonotype turned up a few times. The CDR3 DNA reads as TGTGCCAGCAGTTACCGTCAGACTAGCGGGGGCACAGATACGCAGTATTTT. Translating gives CASSYRQTSGGTDTQYF. The rearrangement uses TRBV6-5 and TRBJ2-3; 11 nucleotides align to TRBD2. V lost 2 bases to trimming and J lost 1 base; unmatched junction nucleotides: 5. The CDR3 spans 17 residues. In germline, CDR1 is MNHEY, CDR2 SVGAGI.

The V gene is TRBV5-4, the J gene TRBJ1-1; D uncertain. Germline loops: CDR1 SGHNT, CDR2 YYREEE (reference sequence). Deletions cut 0 bases from V and 8 bases from J, with 14 bases between. The CDR3 covers 14 residues. CDR3 in amino acids: CASSLESYISEAFF. CDR3 nucleotides: TGTGCCAGCAGCTTGGAATCTTATATATCCGAAGCTTTCTTT.

The chain couples TRBV20-1 to TRBJ2-3, with 10 bases matching TRBD2. CDR1 and CDR2 (germline): DFQATT, SNEGSKA (reference sequence). Trimming removed 6 bases from V and 3 bases from J; junction bases left unmatched: 15. The CDR3 is 17 amino acids. CDR3 nucleotide sequence: TGCAGTGCAGAAGGGGGAGAAGCGGGGGGGAAGACAGATACGCAGTATTTT. It specifies CSAEGGEAGGKTDTQYF.

In its sample, this clonotype is medium-sized. V usage is TRBV5-5 and J usage is TRBJ1-6; weak D call: TRBD1 (6 bases). CDR1 and CDR2 (germline): SGHKS, YYEKEE (reference sequence). V was trimmed by 3 bases and J by 8 bases, leaving 18 bases between them. There are 16 residues in the CDR3. CDR3: CASSWPGAQNYSPLHF. The CDR3 DNA reads TGTGCCAGCAGCTGGCCGGGGGCGCAAAACTATTCACCCCTCCACTTT.

Relative to its sample, this clonotype is medium-sized. The chain is built from TRBV27 and TRBJ1-1, with 7 bases that match TRBD1. CDR3 size: 17 residues. The V and J ends lost 3 bases and 3 bases, in that order; junction bases with no gene match: 13. CDR1 and CDR2 (germline): MNHEY, SMNVEV (reference sequence). CDR3 in amino acids: CASSLTGSLTRYTEAFF. The DNA of the CDR3 is TGTGCCAGCAGTTTGACAGGGTCCCTCACCCGGTACACTGAAGCTTTCTTT.

This clonotype is judged medium-sized. The genes are TRBV16 and TRBJ2-1; 9 bases are a match to TRBD2. There are 16 residues in the CDR3. With V trimmed by 4 bases and J by 5 bases, 9 bases remained unmatched. Germline V lookup: CDR1 KGHSY, CDR2 FQNENV. CDR3 region: CASSLPGLAGDNEQFF. The CDR3 coding sequence is TGTGCCAGCAGCCTCCCCGGGTTAGCGGGGGACAATGAGCAGTTCTTC.

Sample share makes this clonotype medium-sized. The chain joins TRBV18 to TRBJ1-1, with D possibly TRBD1 on 5 matching bases. Germline loops: CDR1 KGHSH, CDR2 LQKENI. The CDR3 runs to 15 residues. Trimming cost V 3 bases and J 3 bases, with 14 bases left between them. In DNA form, the CDR3 reads TGTGCCAGCTCACCGGTAGGGGTGGGTGACACTGAAGCTTTCTTT. Its translation: CASSPVGVGDTEAFF.

This clonotype is judged medium-sized (0.01 to 0.1%). V is TRBV28 and J is TRBJ1-2; 8 bases match TRBD1. The ends lost 3 bases at V and 4 bases at J; junction bases unmatched: 4. Germline V gene data show CDR1 as MDHEN and CDR2 as SYDVKM. The CDR3 sequence is 14 residues long. The DNA for the CDR3 is TGTGCCAGCAGTTTGGACAGGGCCACCTATGGCTACACCTTC. It specifies CASSLDRATYGYTF.

The gene calls are TRBV11-2 and TRBJ1-1; 7 nucleotides align to TRBD1. The CDR3 runs to 13 residues. Germline CDR1 and CDR2: SGHAT and FQNNGV. V gave up 6 bases and J gave up 6 bases; unmatched junction bases: 7. DNA for the CDR3: TGTGCCAGCAGGCCATCCGGGACAGCTGAAGCTTTCTTT. This encodes CASRPSGTAEAFF.

This clonotype turned up a few times. The chain employs TRBV13 and TRBJ2-5, with D perhaps assigned TRBD1 or TRBD2 (5 bases each). V was pared by 5 bases and J by 1 base, with 11 bases between. This CDR3 region has 14 residues. The V gene's germline CDR1 is PRHDT and CDR2 FYEKMQ (reference sequence). Here the CDR3 DNA reads TGTGCCAGCAGCCCGGTGGGGGTCCAAGAGACCCAGTACTTC. Translation: CASSPVGVQETQYF.

The chain uses TRBV20-1 and TRBJ2-1; D assignment may be TRBD1 or TRBD2 (6 bases each). The CDR3 has 13 amino acids. Between the trimmed V and J ends, which lost 3 bases and 4 bases, there was a span of 10 bases. Germline CDR1 is DFQATT and CDR2 is SNEGSKA (reference sequence). The chain's CDR3 is CSARGGLYNEQFF. CDR3 bases: TGCAGTGCTAGGGGGGGCCTGTACAATGAGCAGTTCTTC.

By its share, this clonotype is medium-sized. V gene TRBV19 combines with J gene TRBJ1-3; D gene ambiguous. V lost 7 bases and J lost 5, with 15 bases in between. Germline CDR1 reads LNHDA; CDR2 reads SQIVND (reference sequence). The CDR3 spans 14 residues. The CDR3, as DNA: TGTGCCAGTACCAATGGGCGATCCCGAAACACCATATATTTT. This gives the protein CASTNGRSRNTIYF.

This clonotype occurred many times. The V call is TRBV5-6, the J call TRBJ1-2, with a tentative D call TRBD1 (6 bases). Trimming shortened V by 2 bases and J by 2 bases, and 7 bases separated the two germline ends. Germline CDR1 reads SGHDT; CDR2 reads YYEEEE. There are 13 residues in the CDR3. CDR3 DNA: TGTGCCAGCAGCTTTCAGGGGAACTATGGCTACACCTTC. Translated: CASSFQGNYGYTF.

As concerns this clonotype: A much larger clone is a single base away; this may be a read error. The J gene is TRBJ1-4, the V gene TRBV19, with D hard to call. Germline V gene data show CDR1 as LNHDA and CDR2 as SQIVND (reference sequence). This CDR3 is built from 15 residues. The ends were cut back, 5 bases at V and 1 base at J, with 11 bases in the middle. CDR3 loop: CASSETAETNEKLFF. The CDR3 coding sequence is TGTGCCAGTAGTGAGACGGCAGAAACTAATGAAAAACTGTTTTTT.

By share, this clonotype counts as medium-sized. The rearrangement links TRBV6-5 to TRBJ1-6; weak D call: TRBD1 (6 bases). Germline V lookup: CDR1 MNHEY, CDR2 SVGAGI. V was pared by 6 bases and J by 7 bases, with 19 bases between. This CDR3 region has 16 residues. The CDR3 here is CASRRQTGIRNSPLHF. The CDR3 coding sequence is TGTGCCAGCAGAAGACAAACAGGGATTAGGAATTCACCCCTCCACTTT.

This clonotype is medium-sized in the sample. The gene calls are TRBV13 and TRBJ1-3; D is unresolved. The germline V gene has CDR1 PRHDT and CDR2 FYEKMQ (reference sequence). Trimming stripped 2 bases from V and 2 bases from J, with 7 bases between. The CDR3 runs to 14 residues. The CDR3 DNA reads as TGTGCCAGCAGCTTACTCACCGCTGGAAACACCATATATTTT. Protein product: CASSLLTAGNTIYF.

There are a few counts of this clonotype. The chain combines TRBV6-1 with TRBJ2-7, with D tentatively TRBD1 (6 bases). The CDR3 is made up of 14 amino acids. CDR1 MNHNS and CDR2 SASEGT come from the germline V gene. The V end lost 8 bases, the J end lost 6 bases, and 20 bases lay between the germline ends. CDR3 loop: CASRRDNLQGEQYF. CDR3 DNA: TGTGCCAGCCGAAGGGACAACCTACAGGGCGAGCAGTACTTC.

CDR3 in amino acids: CSAAGFGNTIYF. The DNA of the CDR3 is TGCAGTGCAGCAGGGTTTGGAAACACCATATATTTT. The V gene is TRBV20-1, the J gene TRBJ1-3, with TRBD1 as a possible D gene (5 bases). The germline gives CDR1 DFQATT, CDR2 SNEGSKA (reference sequence). Trimming stripped 6 bases from V and 3 bases from J, with 9 bases between. The CDR3 runs 12 residues.